This is a list of T cell receptor beta chains from one sample in a study of blood T cell repertoires in COVID-19. TCRdb's table, derived via immunoSEQ multiplex PCR, lists solely in-frame clones and lacks some. The profile covers approximately 530,000 clones, with approximately 88% appearing a single time and under 8.5% taken by the ten largest. The sequenced material came from peripheral blood. The source of these receptors is a woman aged 45-60 years with COVID-19, enrolled during active disease. The CDR3 runs from the conserved cysteine through the conserved F or W. Fields, in order: D gene, CDR3 length, clone size, J gene, V gene, CDR3 DNA, CDR3 protein. D genes are given only for firm matches. Some rows mark clone size as missing; the rest say once, few, many or name a class of expanded clone.

D gene: TRBD1; CDR3 length: 19; clone size: NA; J gene: TRBJ2-6; V gene: TRBV28; CDR3 DNA: TGTGCCAGCAGTCCGGGACAGGGGGCGCGGGGCTCTGGGGCCAACGTCCTGACTTTC; CDR3 protein: CASSPGQGARGSGANVLTF
D gene: NA; CDR3 length: 13; clone size: NA; J gene: TRBJ1-3; V gene: TRBV28; CDR3 DNA: TGTGCCAGCAGTCGAGGATCTGGAAACACCATATATTTT; CDR3 protein: CASSRGSGNTIYF
D gene: TRBD1; CDR3 length: 14; clone size: NA; J gene: TRBJ2-3; V gene: TRBV3-1/TRBV3-2; CDR3 DNA: TGTGCCAGCAGCAATACAGGGGTAGCAGATACGCAGTATTTT; CDR3 protein: CASSNTGVADTQYF
D gene: TRBD2; CDR3 length: 20; clone size: NA; J gene: TRBJ2-1; V gene: TRBV7-8; CDR3 DNA: TGTGCCAGCAGCGGCAGGACTAGCGGGGGGTCAAGGAGCTCCTACAATGAGCAGTTCTTC; CDR3 protein: CASSGRTSGGSRSSYNEQFF
D gene: NA; CDR3 length: 15; clone size: NA; J gene: TRBJ2-2; V gene: TRBV5-1; CDR3 DNA: TGCGCCAGCAGCTTGGAATTGGGAGACACCGGGGAGCTGTTTTTT; CDR3 protein: CASSLELGDTGELFF
D gene: TRBD1; CDR3 length: 12; clone size: few; J gene: TRBJ1-2; V gene: TRBV15; CDR3 DNA: TGTGCCACCTCGACAGGGAAGAATGGCTACACCTTC; CDR3 protein: CATSTGKNGYTF
D gene: TRBD1; CDR3 length: 12; clone size: NA; J gene: TRBJ1-1; V gene: TRBV12-3/TRBV12-4; CDR3 DNA: TGTGCCAGCAGTTTTACAGGGGGCGAAGCTTTCTTT; CDR3 protein: CASSFTGGEAFF
D gene: TRBD1; CDR3 length: 14; clone size: NA; J gene: TRBJ1-6; V gene: TRBV5-1; CDR3 DNA: TGCGCCAGCAGCTTAAACGGACAGGAGTCACCCCTCCACTTT; CDR3 protein: CASSLNGQESPLHF
D gene: TRBD2; CDR3 length: 13; clone size: NA; J gene: TRBJ2-7; V gene: TRBV5-1; CDR3 DNA: TGCGCCAGCAGCTCCGGGGAGGGGACCCTTTGGTACTTC; CDR3 protein: CASSSGEGTLWYF
D gene: NA; CDR3 length: 11; clone size: NA; J gene: TRBJ1-2; V gene: TRBV6-5; CDR3 DNA: TGTGCCAGCAGAGAGGCTGATGGCTACACCTTC; CDR3 protein: CASREADGYTF
D gene: NA; CDR3 length: 11; clone size: NA; J gene: TRBJ2-2; V gene: TRBV5-1; CDR3 DNA: TGCGCCAGCAGCTTTCTAGGGGAGCTGTTTTTT; CDR3 protein: CASSFLGELFF
D gene: TRBD1; CDR3 length: 14; clone size: few; J gene: TRBJ2-7; V gene: TRBV27; CDR3 DNA: TGTGCCAGCAGTTTGGCGACAGGGGCTGGGGAGCAGTACTTC; CDR3 protein: CASSLATGAGEQYF
D gene: TRBD2; CDR3 length: 16; clone size: NA; J gene: TRBJ2-1; V gene: TRBV3-1/TRBV3-2; CDR3 DNA: TGTGCCAGCAGCCCGGGGGCGACGGGGGGGAACAATGAGCAGTTCTTC; CDR3 protein: CASSPGATGGNNEQFF
D gene: NA; CDR3 length: 18; clone size: NA; J gene: TRBJ1-2; V gene: TRBV5-1; CDR3 DNA: TGCGCCAGTAGACGGACGGCGGGTGAGGACCCTTTTAACTATGGCTACACCTTC; CDR3 protein: CASRRTAGEDPFNYGYTF
D gene: TRBD1; CDR3 length: 13; clone size: NA; J gene: TRBJ1-1; V gene: TRBV12-3/TRBV12-4; CDR3 DNA: TGTGCCAGCAGTCTAGCGGGGACAGGTGGGGCTTTCTTT; CDR3 protein: CASSLAGTGGAFF
D gene: TRBD1; CDR3 length: 15; clone size: NA; J gene: TRBJ1-5; V gene: TRBV6-5; CDR3 DNA: TGTGCCAGCAGTCTTACAGGGGGAATTGGTCAGCCCCAGCATTTT; CDR3 protein: CASSLTGGIGQPQHF
D gene: NA; CDR3 length: 13; clone size: NA; J gene: TRBJ1-1; V gene: TRBV6-1; CDR3 DNA: TGTGCCAGCAGTGAGCACAGGGACACTGAAGCTTTCTTT; CDR3 protein: CASSEHRDTEAFF